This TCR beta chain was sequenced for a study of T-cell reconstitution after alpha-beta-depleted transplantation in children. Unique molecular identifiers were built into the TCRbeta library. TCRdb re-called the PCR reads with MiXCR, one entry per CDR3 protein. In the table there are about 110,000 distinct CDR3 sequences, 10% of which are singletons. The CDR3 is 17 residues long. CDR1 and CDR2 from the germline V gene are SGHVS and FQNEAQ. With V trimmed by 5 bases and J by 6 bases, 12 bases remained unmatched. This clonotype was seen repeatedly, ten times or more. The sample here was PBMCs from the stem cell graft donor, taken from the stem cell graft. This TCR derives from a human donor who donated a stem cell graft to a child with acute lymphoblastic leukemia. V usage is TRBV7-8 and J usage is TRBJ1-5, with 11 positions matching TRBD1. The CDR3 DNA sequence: TGTGCCAGCAGCCCACGGACAGGGGGCGCCGATAGTCAGCCCCAGCATTTT. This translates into CASSPRTGGADSQPQHF.